The T cell receptor (beta chain) described here comes from a study of blood T cell repertoires in COVID-19. Study overall: Both acute and convalescent COVID-19 samples were obtained from the United States, Italy and Spain. PBMCs, B-cell-depleted T cells, or T cells provided the cDNA or gDNA that made up the material.

The protocol was immunoSEQ multiplex PCR, while the TCRdb copy is restricted to in-frame clones and leaves out a portion. The sample has 250,000 to 300,000 clones, 80% to 90% seen once. Germline CDR1 and CDR2: MDHEN and SYDVKM. The germline V and J ends were trimmed by 1 base and 5 bases, with 12 bases remaining between them. This CDR3 has 15 residues. This TCR derives from a woman in her twenties or thirties with COVID-19, enrolled during active disease. The J gene is TRBJ1-5, the V gene TRBV28, with a weak D call TRBD1 (5 bases). Sequencing input: peripheral blood. CDR3 sequence (DNA): TGTGCCAGCAGTTTATTCCCCCTAGGGGATCAGCCCCAGCATTTT. It is translated as CASSLFPLGDQPQHF.